This T cell receptor beta chain was recovered during a study of identical twins. TCRdb called the 5' RACE reads again in MiXCR, with one record for every CDR3 protein. In the table there are around 250,000 distinct CDR3 sequences, approximately 12% of which are singletons. This clonotype was counted between two and nine times. Germline V CDR1 and CDR2: SQVTM, ANQGSEA. The V gene lost 2 bases and the J gene lost 1 base, with 8 bases spanning the gap. CDR3 length equals 13 residues. The same data also went into a second study, on yellow fever vaccine responses in identical twins.

The sequenced sample was memory (CD45RO+) T cells sorted from blood. This clonotype originated in a woman aged 18-29 years in good health. This chain connects TRBV29-1 to TRBJ1-1; D not certain. DNA for the CDR3: TGCAGCGTTGAATTTCGGAAGAACACTGAAGCTTTCTTT. Translation: CSVEFRKNTEAFF.